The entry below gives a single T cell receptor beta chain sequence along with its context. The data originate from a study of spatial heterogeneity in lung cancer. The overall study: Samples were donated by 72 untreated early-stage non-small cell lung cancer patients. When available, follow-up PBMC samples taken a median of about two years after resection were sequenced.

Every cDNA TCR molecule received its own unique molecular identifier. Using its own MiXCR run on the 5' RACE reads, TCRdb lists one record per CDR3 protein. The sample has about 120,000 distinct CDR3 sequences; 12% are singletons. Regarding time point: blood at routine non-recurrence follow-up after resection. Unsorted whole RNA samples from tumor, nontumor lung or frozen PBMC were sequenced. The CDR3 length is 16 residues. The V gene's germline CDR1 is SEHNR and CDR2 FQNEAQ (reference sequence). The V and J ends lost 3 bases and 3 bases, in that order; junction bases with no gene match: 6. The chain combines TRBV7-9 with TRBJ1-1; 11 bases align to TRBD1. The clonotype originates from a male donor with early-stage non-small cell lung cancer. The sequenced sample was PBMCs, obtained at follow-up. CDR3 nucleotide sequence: TGTGCCAGCAGCTTCGGACAGGGGGCTTCGCACACTGAAGCTTTCTTT. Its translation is CASSFGQGASHTEAFF.